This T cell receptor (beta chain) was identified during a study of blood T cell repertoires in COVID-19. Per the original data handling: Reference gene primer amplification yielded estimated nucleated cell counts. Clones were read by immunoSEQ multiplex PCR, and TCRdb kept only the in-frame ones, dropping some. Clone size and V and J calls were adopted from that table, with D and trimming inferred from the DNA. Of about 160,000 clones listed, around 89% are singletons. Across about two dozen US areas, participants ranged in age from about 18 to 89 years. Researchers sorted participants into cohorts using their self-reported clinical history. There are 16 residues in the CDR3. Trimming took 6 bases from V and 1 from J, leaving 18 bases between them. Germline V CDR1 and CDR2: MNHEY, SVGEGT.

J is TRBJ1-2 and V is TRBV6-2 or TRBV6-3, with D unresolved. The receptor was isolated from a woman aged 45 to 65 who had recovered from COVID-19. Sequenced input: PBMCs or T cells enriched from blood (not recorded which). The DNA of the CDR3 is TGTGCCAGCAGCCACGGACGAGGGCAGGATAACTATGGCTACACCTTC. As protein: CASSHGRGQDNYGYTF.